The T cell receptor beta chain described here comes from a study of neoadjuvant anti-PD-1 for oral cavity cancer. Study at large: Nivolumab at 3 mg/kg was mostly given biweekly, three to four doses, pre-surgery. Study-wide results and caveats: Each response group had just a few patients in TCR analyses. After neoadjuvant nivolumab, PBMC T cell clonality was significantly higher in non-responders than responders.

Noted time point: after neoadjuvant nivolumab, at surgical resection. Analysis of PBMCs was direct, with no culture step. This clone was observed once. Its antigen remains unidentified. Repertoires were generated with immunoSEQ multiplex PCR, while TCRdb's copy carries only in-frame clones and drops some. The sample records around 68,000 clones, about nine tenths being singletons. The V gene's germline CDR1 is MNHNS and CDR2 SASEGT. CDR3 length: 12 residues. The ends lost 6 bases at V and 7 bases at J; junction bases unmatched: 3. This TCR was sampled from a person between 40 and 79 years old with oral cavity squamous cell carcinoma. The chain has TRBV6-1 and TRBJ1-5; 7 bases are shared with TRBD1. The sequences come from PBMCs, collected after nivolumab (anti-PD-1) treatment. The CDR3 region is CASRQGRQPQHF. The CDR3, as DNA: TGTGCCAGCAGACAGGGGAGGCAGCCCCAGCATTTT.